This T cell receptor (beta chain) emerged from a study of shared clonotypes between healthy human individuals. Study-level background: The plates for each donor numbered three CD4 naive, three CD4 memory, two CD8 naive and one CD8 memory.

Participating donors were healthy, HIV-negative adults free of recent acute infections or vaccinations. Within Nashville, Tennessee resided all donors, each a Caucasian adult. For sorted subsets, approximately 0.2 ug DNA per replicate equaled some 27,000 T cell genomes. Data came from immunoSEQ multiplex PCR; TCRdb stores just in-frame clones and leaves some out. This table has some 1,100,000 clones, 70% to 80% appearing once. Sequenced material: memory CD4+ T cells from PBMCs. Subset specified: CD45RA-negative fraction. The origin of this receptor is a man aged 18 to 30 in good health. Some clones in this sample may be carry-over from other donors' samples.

CDR3 sequence reads: CASSAYGETQYF. DNA for the CDR3: TGTGCCAGCAGCGCTTATGGGGAGACCCAGTACTTC. The chain combines TRBV5-5 with TRBJ2-5; D is unclear. Trimming removed 4 bases at V and 5 bases at J, with 9 bases between. This CDR3 has 12 residues. Germline CDR1 reads SGHKS; CDR2 reads YYEKEE (reference sequence).